This paragraph covers one T cell receptor (beta chain) sequence. Its antigen remains unknown. The repertoire was sequenced with immunoSEQ multiplex PCR; TCRdb's copy has only in-frame clones and lacks some. This repertoire shows about 77,000 clones, 85% to 90% found once; its top ten account for less than 0.75%. Blood specimens came from baseline, cycle 4 day 1, and cycle 7 day 1. This CDR3 contains 13 residues. V dropped 7 bases and J dropped 5; count of bases not matched to a gene: 4. Germline V gene sequence: CDR1 LNHDA, CDR2 SQIVND (reference sequence). The data are from a study of OX40 agonist ivuxolimab in advanced cancers. Study-level background: Treatment of patients was with ivuxolimab, an agonistic anti-OX40 (CD134) antibody. Of mixed ages from about 23 to 90 and averaging roughly 64 years, the group was around 78% male. Study-wide results and caveats: At doses 0.1 to 3.0 mg/kg, CD4+ and CD8+ clones expanded.

This specimen consisted of CD4+ or CD8+ T cells sorted from blood, obtained in a trial of the OX40 agonist ivuxolimab. The clonotype comes from an adult with an advanced solid tumor such as melanoma, head and neck, liver or kidney cancer. The chain has TRBV19 and TRBJ1-4; 7 positions match TRBD1. The DNA for the CDR3 is TGTGCCAGTACAGGGACAGAAAATGAAAAACTGTTTTTT. It codes for CASTGTENEKLFF.